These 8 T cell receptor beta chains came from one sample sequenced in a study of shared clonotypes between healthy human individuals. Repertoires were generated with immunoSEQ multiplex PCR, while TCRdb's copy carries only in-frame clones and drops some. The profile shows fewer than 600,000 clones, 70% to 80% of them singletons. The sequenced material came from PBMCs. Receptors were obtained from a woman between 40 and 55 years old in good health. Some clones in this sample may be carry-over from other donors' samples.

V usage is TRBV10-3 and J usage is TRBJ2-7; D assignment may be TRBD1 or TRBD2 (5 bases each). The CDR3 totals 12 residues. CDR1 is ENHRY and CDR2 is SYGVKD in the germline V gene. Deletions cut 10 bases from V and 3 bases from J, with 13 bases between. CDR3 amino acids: CATTGTGYEQYF. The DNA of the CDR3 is TGTGCCACAACCGGGACCGGCTACGAGCAGTACTTC.

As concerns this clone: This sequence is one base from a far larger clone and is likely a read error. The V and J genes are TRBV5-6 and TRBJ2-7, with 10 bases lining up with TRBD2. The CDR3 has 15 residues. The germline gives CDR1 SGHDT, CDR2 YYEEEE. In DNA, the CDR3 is TGTGTCAGCAGCTTCGGGACTAGCGCTCTATCCGAGCAGTACTTC. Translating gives CVSSFGTSALSEQYF.

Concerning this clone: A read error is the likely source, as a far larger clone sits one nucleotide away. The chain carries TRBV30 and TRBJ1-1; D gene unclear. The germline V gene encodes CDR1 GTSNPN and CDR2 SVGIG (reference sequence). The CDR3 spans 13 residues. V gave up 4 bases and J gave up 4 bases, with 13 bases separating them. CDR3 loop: CAWMLRRSTEAFF. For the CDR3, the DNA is TGTGCCTGGATGTTGCGGCGGAGCACTGAAGCTTTCTTT.

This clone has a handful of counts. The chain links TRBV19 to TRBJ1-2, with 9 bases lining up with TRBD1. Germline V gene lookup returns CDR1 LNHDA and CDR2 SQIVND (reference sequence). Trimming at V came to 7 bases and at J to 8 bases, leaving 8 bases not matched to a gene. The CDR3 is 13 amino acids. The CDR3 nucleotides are TGTGCCAGTAACGGGGGACAGGGTGGCGGCTACACCTTC. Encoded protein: CASNGGQGGGYTF.

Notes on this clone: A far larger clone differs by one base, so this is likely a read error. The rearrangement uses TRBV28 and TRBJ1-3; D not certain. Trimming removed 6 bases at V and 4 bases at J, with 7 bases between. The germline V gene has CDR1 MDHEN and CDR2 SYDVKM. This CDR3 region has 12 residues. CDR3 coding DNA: TGTGCCAGCAGATCGTTCGGAAACACCATATATTTT. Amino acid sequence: CASRSFGNTIYF.

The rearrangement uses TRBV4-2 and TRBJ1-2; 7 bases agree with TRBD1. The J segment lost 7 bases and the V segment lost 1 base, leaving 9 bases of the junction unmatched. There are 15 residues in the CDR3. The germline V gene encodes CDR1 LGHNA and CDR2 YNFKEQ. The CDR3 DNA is TGTGCCAGCAGCCAAGGTGGACAGGTAGTTAGTGGCTACACCTTC. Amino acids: CASSQGGQVVSGYTF.

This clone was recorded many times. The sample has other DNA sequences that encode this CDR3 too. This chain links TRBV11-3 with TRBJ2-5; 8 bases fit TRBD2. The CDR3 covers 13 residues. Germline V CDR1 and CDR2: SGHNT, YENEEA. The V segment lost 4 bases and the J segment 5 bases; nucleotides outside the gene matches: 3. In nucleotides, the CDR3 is TGTGCCAGCAGCTCGACTAGCGAGGAGACCCAGTACTTC. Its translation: CASSSTSEETQYF.

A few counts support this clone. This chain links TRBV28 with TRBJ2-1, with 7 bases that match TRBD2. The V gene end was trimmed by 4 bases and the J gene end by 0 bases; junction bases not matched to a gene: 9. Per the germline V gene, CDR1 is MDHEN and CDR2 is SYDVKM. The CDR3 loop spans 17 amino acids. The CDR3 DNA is TGTGCCAGCAGTTCACGGCTAGCGGATAGCTCCTACAATGAGCAGTTCTTC. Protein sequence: CASSSRLADSSYNEQFF.